Listed below are T cell receptor beta chains from one sample, sequenced in a study of blood T cell repertoires in COVID-19. Data came from immunoSEQ multiplex PCR; TCRdb stores just in-frame clones and leaves some out. The table lists roughly 200,000 clones, approximately 79% of them singletons. Sequencing used peripheral blood. Every receptor here comes from a man aged 50 or older who had recovered from COVID-19. Both conserved end residues are part of each CDR3. The D gene is left open where the match is weak. Expanded clones get a size class; other rows say once, few or many, or leave the size out.

TRBJ1-2	.	TRBV5-5	TRBD1	TGTGCCAGCAGCTTGCAGGGGGCTTTCTATGGCTACACCTTC	CASSLQGAFYGYTF
TRBJ2-1	.	TRBV4-2	TRBD2	TGTGCCAGCAGCCAAGTTGGAGCGGGAGGATGGAATGAGCAGTTCTTC	CASSQVGAGGWNEQFF
TRBJ2-2	.	TRBV4-2	.	TGTGCCAGCAGCCAAGATCTGGGAGTCAGGACCGGGGAGCTGTTTTTT	CASSQDLGVRTGELFF
TRBJ2-7	.	TRBV27	TRBD1	TGTGCCAGCAGTCCTCGGACAGGGGGCGGCGAGCAGTACTTC	CASSPRTGGGEQYF
TRBJ1-1	.	TRBV29-1	.	TGCAGCGTTGGACAGTTGAACACTGAAGCTTTCTTT	CSVGQLNTEAFF
TRBJ2-2	once	TRBV30	.	TGTGCCTGGAAATCGGCGGAAGCGAACACCGGGGAGCTGTTTTTT	CAWKSAEANTGELFF
TRBJ2-5	.	TRBV7-8	TRBD2	TGTGCCAGCCGACGAGCGGGGGGACAAGAGACCCAGTACTTC	CASRRAGGQETQYF
TRBJ1-1	.	TRBV7-2	.	TGTGCCAGCAGCTATGCGTCAGGGACAATGAACACTGAAGCTTTCTTT	CASSYASGTMNTEAFF
TRBJ2-4	.	TRBV5-1	.	TGCGCCAGCAGCTTGGCGGGGACTGATAACATTCAGTACTTC	CASSLAGTDNIQYF
TRBJ2-1	.	TRBV7-3	.	TGTGCCAGCAGGGCCAGGGGGGACAGCTCCTACAATGAGCAGTTCTTC	CASRARGDSSYNEQFF
TRBJ2-7	.	TRBV18	TRBD1	TGTGCCAGCTCAGACGGGACAGGCCCGTACGAGCAGTACTTC	CASSDGTGPYEQYF
TRBJ2-1	.	TRBV7-8	TRBD2	TGTGCCAGCAGCCAGAGCGGGAGTTCCTACAATGAGCAGTTCTTC	CASSQSGSSYNEQFF
TRBJ2-1	.	TRBV5-5	.	TGTGCCAGCAGCTTGGAGGGGAACTCCTACAATGAGCAGTTCTTC	CASSLEGNSYNEQFF
TRBJ2-7	.	TRBV6-5	.	TGTGCCAGCAGCCAAGGACAGACATTCTACGAGCAGTACTTC	CASSQGQTFYEQYF
TRBJ1-2	.	TRBV7-5	.	TGTGCCAGAAGCTTAGTAGGGGCAGGCCTACGGCGAGGATACACCTTC	CARSLVGAGLRRGYTF
TRBJ2-7	.	TRBV3-1/TRBV3-2	.	TGTGCCAGCAGCCAACCCTATACCGTTTCTGCCTACGAGCAGTACTTC	CASSQPYTVSAYEQYF